The following is a TCR beta chain sequence with its context. The CDR3 covers 15 residues. Germline CDR1 reads SGDLS; CDR2 reads YYNGEE. V lost 3 bases and J lost 3; bases outside the gene matches: 6. Researchers amplified the TCR beta CDR3 regions from RNA transcripts. First-round RT-PCR targeting the TCR CDR3 was performed with the HTBI primer set. TCRdb called the multiplex PCR reads again in MiXCR, with one record for every CDR3 protein. The repertoire holds 450,000 to 550,000 distinct CDR3 sequences, around 22% seen once, with around 10% in the top ten. This record comes from a study of T cells in Graves' hyperthyroidism and ophthalmopathy.

The chain is built from TRBV9 and TRBJ2-7; 10 bases map to TRBD1. What was sequenced was blood. This sequence originates from a woman aged 25 to 39 with Graves' ophthalmopathy. CDR3 sequence: CASSAAGQGFYEQYF. The CDR3 DNA reads TGTGCCAGCAGCGCAGCGGGACAGGGGTTCTACGAGCAGTACTTC. Full variable domain (missing parts from reference TRBV9 and TRBJ2-7): DSGVTQTPKHLITATGQRVTLRCSPRSGDLSVYWYQQSLDQGLQFLIQYYNGEERAKGNILERFSAQQFPDLHSELNLSSLELGDSALYFCASSAAGQGFYEQYFGPGTRLTVT.